The 27 T cell receptor beta chains below were found in one sample sequenced in a study of shared clonotypes between healthy human individuals. The method was immunoSEQ multiplex PCR; TCRdb's version includes in-frame clones alone and lacks a portion of them. The sample lists around 980,000 clones; 78% were seen once. Source material: memory CD4+ T cells from PBMCs. Documented subset: CD45RA-negative fraction. Receptors were obtained from a man younger than 35 in good health. Some clones in this sample may be carry-over from other donors' samples.

There are a few counts of this clone. The rearrangement links TRBV28 to TRBJ2-7, with 7 nucleotides matching TRBD1. Trimming took 3 bases from V and 0 from J; bases not matched to a gene: 5. The CDR3 consists of 15 residues. Germline V gene data show CDR1 as MDHEN and CDR2 as SYDVKM. The CDR3 DNA sequence: TGTGCCAGCAGTTTTGGGACAGCCAACTCCTACGAGCAGTACTTC. It yields the protein CASSFGTANSYEQYF. Complete variable domain (other parts from reference TRBV28 and TRBJ2-7): DVKVTQSSRYLVKRTGEKVFLECVQDMDHENMFWYRQDPGLGLRLIYFSYDVKMKEKGDIPEGYSVSREKKERFSLILESASTNQTSMYLCASSFGTANSYEQYFGPGTRLTVT.

This clone was seen a few times. This sequence joins TRBV14 and TRBJ2-7, with 8 bases matching TRBD2. The length of the CDR3 is 13 residues. After removal of 2 bases from V and 8 bases from J, the junction contained 5 bases not matched to a gene. Germline lookup yields CDR1 SGHDN and CDR2 FVKESK. CDR3 region: CASSQTTSEKQYF. The CDR3 bases are TGTGCCAGCAGCCAAACGACTAGCGAAAAGCAGTACTTC.

CDR3 coding DNA: TGTGCCAGCAGATCGGAAGGGGGATCGAACACCGGGGAGCTGTTTTTT. It is translated as CASRSEGGSNTGELFF. V usage is TRBV11-2 and J usage is TRBJ2-2; the D gene is possibly TRBD1 (6 bases). Germline CDR1 is SGHAT and CDR2 is FQNNGV. Trimming removed 6 bases at V and 0 bases at J, with 14 bases between. The CDR3 is made up of 16 amino acids. The entire variable domain, with the rest obtained from reference TRBV11-2 and TRBJ2-2, is as follows: EAGVAQSPRYKIIEKRQSVAFWCNPISGHATLYWYQQILGQGPKLLIQFQNNGVVDDSQLPKDRFSAERLKGVDSTLKIQPAKLEDSAVYLCASRSEGGSNTGELFFGEGSRLTVL.

This chain links TRBV29-1 with TRBJ2-1; 10 bases are a match to TRBD2. V lost 5 bases and J lost 4; bases outside the gene matches: 8. The CDR3 has 15 amino acids. Germline V gene sequence: CDR1 SQVTM, CDR2 ANQGSEA. The CDR3 sequence: CSVSSGSRTYNEQFF. In nucleotides, the CDR3 is TGCAGCGTTTCTAGCGGGAGTCGGACTTACAATGAGCAGTTCTTC.

As for this clone: Other DNA sequences in the sample encode the same CDR3. The rearrangement uses TRBV2 and TRBJ2-7, with unresolved D. The CDR3 has 12 amino acids. Deletions cut 4 bases from V and 1 base from J, with 5 bases between. Germline CDR1 SNHLY, CDR2 FYNNEI. CDR3 nucleotides: TGTGCCAGCAGTGGGTCTTCCTACGAGCAGTACTTC. This codes for CASSGSSYEQYF. Based on the CDR3 plus reference TRBV2 and TRBJ2-7, the full variable domain is EPEVTQTPSHQVTQMGQEVILRCVPISNHLYFYWYRQILGQKVEFLVSFYNNEISEKSEIFDDQFSVERPDGSNFTLKIRSTKLEDSAMYFCASSGSSYEQYFGPGTRLTVT.

V usage is TRBV2 and J usage is TRBJ1-3, with 9 bases fitting TRBD1. Unmatched junction bases numbered 6, after V lost 2 bases and J lost 4 bases. This CDR3 comprises 16 residues. Per the germline V gene, CDR1 is SNHLY and CDR2 is FYNNEI. Here the CDR3 reads CASSETGTGLGNTIYF. CDR3 DNA sequence: TGTGCCAGCAGTGAAACCGGGACAGGGTTGGGAAACACCATATATTTT.

V and J are TRBV6-1 and TRBJ2-5, with D possibly TRBD2 on 6 matching bases. The CDR3 is 19 residues long. The V end lost 1 base, the J end lost 5 bases, and 26 bases lay between the germline ends. Germline values: CDR1 MNHNS, CDR2 SASEGT. CDR3 sequence (DNA): TGTGCCAGCAGTGAAGTTCGCGAGCGGGTCGGGAGATTGACGGAGACCCAGTACTTC. The encoded protein is CASSEVRERVGRLTETQYF.

This chain links TRBV18 with TRBJ1-4; D not resolved. Looked up from germline, CDR1 is KGHSH and CDR2 is LQKENI. This CDR3 region has 15 residues. V was clipped by 5 bases and J by 5 bases, with 15 bases between them. CDR3 protein: CASSAGIAVNEKLFF. CDR3 nucleotides: TGTGCCAGCTCAGCGGGGATTGCGGTCAATGAAAAACTGTTTTTT.

The rearrangement links TRBV11-2 to TRBJ2-7, with D uncertain. CDR3 size: 12 residues. From germline, CDR1 is SGHAT and CDR2 FQNNGV. The V end lost 8 bases, the J end lost 2 bases, and 10 bases lay between the germline ends. The CDR3: CASGRATYEQYF. The CDR3, as DNA: TGTGCCAGCGGAAGAGCGACCTACGAGCAGTACTTC.

With respect to this clone: A much larger clone differs from this one at a single base, so this may be a read error. The same CDR3 is also encoded by other DNA sequences in this sample. The rearrangement uses TRBV7-3 and TRBJ2-5; no clear D. The CDR3 sequence is 13 residues long. Germline assignment: CDR1 SGHTA and CDR2 FQGTGA. V was shortened by 3 bases and J by 2 bases, with 7 bases between the two germline ends. CDR3 loop: CASSFGSQETQYF. CDR3 nucleotide sequence: TGTGCCAGCAGCTTTGGCAGTCAAGAGACCCAGTACTTC.

This clone was seen just once. This sequence joins TRBV9 and TRBJ1-3; D remains ambiguous. Germline assignment: CDR1 SGDLS and CDR2 YYNGEE. The CDR3 covers 17 residues. Trimming pared 0 bases from V and 0 bases from J, leaving 13 bases between. The CDR3 nucleotides read TGTGCCAGCAGCGTAGGGACGGACGCAAACTCTGGAAACACCATATATTTT. As protein: CASSVGTDANSGNTIYF.

The chain is built from TRBV29-1 and TRBJ1-1, with 7 bases matching TRBD1. After removal of 4 bases from V and 3 bases from J, the junction contained 8 bases not matched to a gene. CDR3 length: 14 amino acids. CDR1 SQVTM and CDR2 ANQGSEA come from the germline V gene. As DNA, the CDR3 is TGCAGCGTTGCCCCTGGACAGGCTTACACTGAAGCTTTCTTT. The encoded protein is CSVAPGQAYTEAFF.

V gene TRBV6-6 combines with J gene TRBJ1-1, with D uncertain. Trimming stripped 7 bases from V and 1 base from J, with 10 bases between. This CDR3 region has 13 residues. Germline loops: CDR1 MNHNY, CDR2 SVGAGI (reference sequence). The CDR3 region has the DNA TGTGCCAGCAACGTACGGAGGAACACTGAAGCTTTCTTT. The encoded protein is CASNVRRNTEAFF.

This clone has more than one count but fewer than ten. The chain links TRBV5-4 to TRBJ2-6, with D unclear. The V end lost 1 base, the J end lost 0 bases, and 14 bases lay between the germline ends. The germline CDR1 and CDR2 sequences are SGHNT and YYREEE (reference sequence). The CDR3 consists of 18 residues. CDR3 protein: CASSLNWVSSSGANVLTF. The CDR3 DNA reads TGTGCCAGCAGCTTGAACTGGGTTTCTAGCTCTGGGGCCAACGTCCTGACTTTC.

The CDR3 reads CASSVGSGRGEQFF. CDR3 bases: TGTGCCAGCAGCGTAGGTAGCGGGAGGGGTGAGCAGTTCTTC. V and J are TRBV9 and TRBJ2-1; 11 bases map to TRBD2. From germline, CDR1 is SGDLS and CDR2 YYNGEE. Trimming removed 0 bases from V and 9 bases from J; junction bases left unmatched: 2. This CDR3 is 14 amino acids long.

This chain uses TRBV4-1 with TRBJ1-5; 10 bases are a match to TRBD1. Trimming removed 0 bases from V and 6 bases from J; junction bases left unmatched: 5. Germline assignment: CDR1 MGHRA and CDR2 YSYEKL. The length of the CDR3 is 16 residues. The CDR3 protein is CASSQEWRTGGQPQHF. The CDR3 bases are TGCGCCAGCAGCCAAGAGTGGCGGACAGGGGGTCAGCCCCAGCATTTT.

J is TRBJ2-5 and V is TRBV29-1; D perhaps matches TRBD2 (6 bases). Germline loops: CDR1 SQVTM, CDR2 ANQGSEA. Trimming removed 7 bases at V and 9 bases at J, with 9 bases between. The CDR3 is 9 residues long. The DNA of the CDR3 is TGCAGCGCGGGGGAGGCCCAGTACTTC. Residues: CSAGEAQYF.

A remark on this clone: One base away lies a much larger clone, so this may be a sequencing read error. J is TRBJ2-7 and V is TRBV20-1, with no clear D. Germline lookup yields CDR1 DFQATT and CDR2 SNEGSKA (reference sequence). The CDR3 contains 11 residues. CDR3 region: CSVGRPYEQNF. The CDR3 region has the DNA TGCAGTGTCGGAAGGCCCTACGAGCAGAACTTC.

In nucleotides, the CDR3 is TGTGCCAGTAGTACCCAGGGGGGGTATAGCAATCAGCCCCAGCATTTT. Translation gives CASSTQGGYSNQPQHF. This chain joins TRBV19 and TRBJ1-5; 7 bases line up with TRBD1. Germline CDR1 is LNHDA and CDR2 is SQIVND (reference sequence). The CDR3 consists of 16 residues. J gave up 0 bases and V 4 bases, and 6 bases lay outside the gene matches.

The rearrangement joins TRBV6-5 to TRBJ2-3; perhaps TRBD2 as D (7 bases). Germline V lookup: CDR1 MNHEY, CDR2 SVGAGI. V was clipped by 5 bases and J by 7 bases, with 19 bases between them. This CDR3 has 15 residues. The CDR3 sequence is CASSRGRAPANTQYF. Written as DNA, the CDR3 is TGTGCCAGCAGTAGGGGGAGGGCCCCTGCAAATACGCAGTATTTT.

This sequence joins TRBV6-1 and TRBJ1-1; tentative D call: TRBD1 (6 bases). CDR3 length: 14 amino acids. The germline V gene has CDR1 MNHNS and CDR2 SASEGT. V lost 4 bases and J lost 4, with 13 bases in between. CDR3 in DNA: TGTGCCAGCAGTGCCAGCAGGGGCATCACTGAAGCTTTCTTT. This sequence encodes CASSASRGITEAFF.

This clone was found once. The V and J genes are TRBV2 and TRBJ2-2; 9 bases fit TRBD1. Germline CDR1 and CDR2: SNHLY and FYNNEI. Losses at the gene ends were 4 bases for V and 7 bases for J; bases not matched to a gene: 10. The CDR3 totals 16 residues. Here the CDR3 DNA reads TGTGCCAGCAGTGTAACAGGGGGCGAGGGTGGCGGGGAGCTGTTTTTT. Protein: CASSVTGGEGGGELFF.

This sequence joins TRBV5-1 and TRBJ2-2; 10 nucleotides line up with TRBD2. The CDR3 contains 15 residues. The germline V gene has CDR1 SGHRS and CDR2 YFSETQ. V gave up 3 bases and J gave up 6 bases; unmatched junction bases: 5. The CDR3 sequence is CASSWLAGVAGELFF. As DNA, the CDR3 is TGCGCCAGCAGCTGGCTAGCGGGAGTAGCCGGGGAGCTGTTTTTT.

This clone was counted a few times. The chain carries TRBV9 and TRBJ2-5, with TRBD2 as a possible D gene (6 bases). CDR1 SGDLS and CDR2 YYNGEE come from the germline V gene. CDR3 length: 20 amino acids. V lost 2 bases to trimming and J lost 1 base, with 27 bases between them. CDR3 nucleotides: TGTGCCAGCAGCGTCGATGCCCTAGCTCTCCGGGAGTTGCGCCAAGAGACCCAGTACTTC. Its translation: CASSVDALALRELRQETQYF.

The V gene is TRBV7-9, the J gene TRBJ2-2; D is undetermined. V lost 4 bases to trimming and J lost 7 bases, with 10 bases between them. Germline V gene sequence: CDR1 SEHNR, CDR2 FQNEAQ (reference sequence). The CDR3 totals 13 residues. The CDR3 region is CASSSLGHGELFF. The CDR3 nucleotides are TGTGCCAGCAGCTCTTTAGGCCACGGGGAGCTGTTTTTT.

As for this clone: The same CDR3 can be traced to other DNA sequences in this sample. The rearrangement joins TRBV7-2 to TRBJ1-2; D ambiguous. V lost 0 bases to trimming and J lost 2 bases, with 1 base between them. CDR1 and CDR2 (germline): SGHTA, FQGNSA. The CDR3 runs 12 residues. DNA for the CDR3: TGTGCCAGCAGCTTAGCCAACTATGGCTACACCTTC. This sequence encodes CASSLANYGYTF. The full variable domain, in which reference TRBV7-2 and TRBJ1-2 provide the parts outside the CDR3, is GAGVSQSPSNKVTEKGKDVELRCDPISGHTALYWYRQSLGQGLEFLIYFQGNSAPDKSGLPSDRFSAERTGGSVSTLTIQRTQQEDSAVYLCASSLANYGYTFGSGTRLTVV.

The rearrangement uses TRBV7-9 and TRBJ2-3; D is unclear. This CDR3 has 15 amino acids. Trimming removed 4 bases from V and 1 base from J, with 12 bases in between. Germline CDR1 SEHNR, CDR2 FQNEAQ (reference sequence). CDR3 protein: CASSSSYIGTDTQYF. Written as DNA, the CDR3 is TGTGCCAGCAGCTCAAGCTACATTGGCACAGATACGCAGTATTTT.